This T cell receptor beta chain was documented in a study of a mutant IDH1 vaccine in newly diagnosed glioma. As for the study in general: Every participant had undergone radiotherapy, temozolomide, or both before, and most underwent both. Study-level findings and limits: The occurrence of vaccine-induced immune responses was seen in more than 85% of patients.

Comments on this clone: Its specificity is unknown.

The sample's time point: baseline, week 1 (first vaccination visit). Treatment indicated: pre-vaccination baseline after standard-of-care therapy. The astrocytomas were IDH1-mutant, ATRX-negative, and WHO grade 3 or 4. Clones were read by immunoSEQ multiplex PCR, and TCRdb kept only the in-frame ones, dropping some. The sample contains around 26,000 clones, around 93% of which appear only once. The CDR3 length is 16 residues. V trimming: 0 bases; J trimming: 5 bases; junction bases outside the gene matches: 7. CDR1 KGHSH and CDR2 LQKENI come from the germline V gene. The chain uses TRBV18 and TRBJ2-7, with 10 bases identical to TRBD2. This receptor was obtained from a man between 40 and 49 years old with glioma. The sample here was PBMCs, taken from a glioma patient treated with radiotherapy, temozolomide or both. CDR3 coding DNA: TGTGCCAGCTCACCACCCGGGACTAGCGCCGTACACGAGCAGTACTTC. It translates to CASSPPGTSAVHEQYF.